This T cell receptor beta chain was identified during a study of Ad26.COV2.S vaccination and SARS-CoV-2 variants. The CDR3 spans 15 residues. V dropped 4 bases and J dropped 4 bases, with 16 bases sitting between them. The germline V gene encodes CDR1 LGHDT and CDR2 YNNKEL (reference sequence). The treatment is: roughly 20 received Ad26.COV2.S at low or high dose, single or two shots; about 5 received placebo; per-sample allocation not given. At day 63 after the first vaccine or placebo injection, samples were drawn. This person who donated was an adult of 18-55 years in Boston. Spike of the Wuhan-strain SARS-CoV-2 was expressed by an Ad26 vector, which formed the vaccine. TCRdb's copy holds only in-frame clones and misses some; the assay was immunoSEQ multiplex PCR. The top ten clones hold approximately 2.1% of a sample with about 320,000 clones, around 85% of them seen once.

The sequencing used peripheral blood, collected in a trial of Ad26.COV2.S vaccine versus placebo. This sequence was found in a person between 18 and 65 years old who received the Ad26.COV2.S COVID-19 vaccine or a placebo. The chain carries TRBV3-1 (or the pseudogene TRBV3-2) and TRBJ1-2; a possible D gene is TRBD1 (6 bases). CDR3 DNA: TGTGCCAGCAGCCCCTTGGACAGTCCTTCCTATGGCTACACCTTC. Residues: CASSPLDSPSYGYTF.